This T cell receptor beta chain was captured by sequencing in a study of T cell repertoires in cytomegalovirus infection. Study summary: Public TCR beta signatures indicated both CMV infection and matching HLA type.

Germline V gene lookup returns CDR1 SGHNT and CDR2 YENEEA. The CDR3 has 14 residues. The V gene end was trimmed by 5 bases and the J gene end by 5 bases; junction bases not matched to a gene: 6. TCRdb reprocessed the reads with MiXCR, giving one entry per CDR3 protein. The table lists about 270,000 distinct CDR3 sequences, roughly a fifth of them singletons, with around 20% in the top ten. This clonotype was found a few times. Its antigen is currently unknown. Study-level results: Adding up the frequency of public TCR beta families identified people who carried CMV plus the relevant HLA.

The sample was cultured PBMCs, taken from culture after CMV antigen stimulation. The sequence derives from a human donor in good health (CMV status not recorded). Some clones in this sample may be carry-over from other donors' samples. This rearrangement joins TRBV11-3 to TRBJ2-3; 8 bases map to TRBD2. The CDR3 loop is CASSRAGVVDTQYF. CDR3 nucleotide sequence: TGTGCCAGCAGCCGAGCGGGAGTGGTAGATACGCAGTATTTT.